The rows below give T cell receptor beta chains drawn from one sample of a study of regulatory T cells in long-lasting Graves disease. Via MiXCR, TCRdb re-called the multiplex PCR reads, giving one row per CDR3 protein. This table holds about 400,000 distinct CDR3 sequences, approximately 16% found once. The same data also contributed to another study, on T cells in Graves' hyperthyroidism and ophthalmopathy.

The material was peripheral blood mononuclear cells (PBMCs), obtained at new diagnosis, from a patient treated with antithyroid drugs. These receptors all come from a woman aged 40 to 49 with Graves disease. The CDR3 runs from the conserved cysteine through the conserved F or W. D genes are given only for firm matches. Clone size is stated in some rows and not others, as once, few, many or a class when expanded.

d_call | j_call | clone_size | v_call | cdr3_nt | cdr3_aa
- | TRBJ2-1 | - | TRBV29-1 | TGCAGCGTTAGCATTTCCTACAATGAGCAGTTCTTC | CSVSISYNEQFF
- | TRBJ2-2 | - | TRBV19 | TGTGCCACCATGCCCAACTCCGGGGAGCTGTTTTTT | CATMPNSGELFF
- | TRBJ1-1 | many | TRBV7-9 | TGTGCCAGCAGCTTAGACGAGCAGGGGGAAGCTTTCTTT | CASSLDEQGEAFF
TRBD2 | TRBJ2-1 | many | TRBV27 | TGTGCCAGCAGTTTCGGGGAGGGCCGGCCTGAGCAGTTCTTC | CASSFGEGRPEQFF
- | TRBJ1-1 | many | TRBV20-1 | TGCAGTGCCCCTCCGGGTGGTCAGGGTAACACTGAAGCTTTCTTT | CSAPPGGQGNTEAFF
TRBD1 | TRBJ1-5 | many | TRBV28 | TGTGCCAGCAGCACCGGGGAGGGGACAGCCTCTTTAGATCAGCCCCAGCATTTT | CASSTGEGTASLDQPQHF
- | TRBJ2-1 | many | TRBV12-3/TRBV12-4 | TGTGCCAGCAGCTTAGGAGGGGGGGGGAATGAGCAGTTCTTC | CASSLGGGGNEQFF
TRBD1 | TRBJ1-1 | few | TRBV7-9 | TGTGCCAGCGGCGGACAGGTGAACACTGAAGCTTTCTTT | CASGGQVNTEAFF
TRBD2 | TRBJ2-1 | many | TRBV7-9 | TGTGCCAGCAACTCTAAGGTCCTTAAGCCAGGGACTAGCGGGAGACATGAGCAGTTCTTC | CASNSKVLKPGTSGRHEQFF
- | TRBJ2-5 | few | TRBV4-1 | TGCGCCAGCAGCCAAGGTCGGCTGGAGACCCAGTACTTC | CASSQGRLETQYF
TRBD2 | TRBJ2-7 | - | TRBV5-1 | TGCGCCAGCAGCTTGGATGGTAGCGGGAGTGGCGAGCAGTACTTC | CASSLDGSGSGEQYF
TRBD2 | TRBJ2-7 | - | TRBV3-1 | TGTGCCAGCAGCCGAGGACTAGTTACCTACGAGCAGTACTTC | CASSRGLVTYEQYF
- | TRBJ1-2 | - | TRBV5-1 | TGCGCCAGCAGCTTGGGACACCCGGGCGATGGCTACACCTTC | CASSLGHPGDGYTF
- | TRBJ2-5 | few | TRBV18 | TGTGCCAGCTCACCATCGGCTACCCGGACGACCCAGTACTTC | CASSPSATRTTQYF
TRBD2 | TRBJ2-1 | - | TRBV28 | TGTGCCAGCAGTACAGGACTAGCGGGACGCTCCTACAATGAGCAGTTCTTC | CASSTGLAGRSYNEQFF